This TCR beta chain originates from a study of cytomegalovirus exposure and HLA in healthy donors (dated 2017 in TCRdb). Describing the broader study: An earlier analysis of several hundred of the donors reported 276 Gb of sequence data and 100 million to 140 million unique TCR beta sequences from 150 million to 200 million T cells. An early release that covered more than 550 HLA-typed donors contained about 300 gigabases of sequencing data and about 84 million unique TCR sequences. Among the roughly 400 genotyped donors, approximately 82% belonged to the genetic ancestry cluster associated with self-reported Caucasian donors. The aim of the study was to test whether cataloging public T cell receptors could identify signatures of past pathogen exposure. The study profiled the T cell repertoires of 500 to 800 subjects by immunosequencing and related them to cytomegalovirus serostatus. Along with the roughly 700-subject first cohort, a separate validation cohort of around 120 different subjects was used. To predict cytomegalovirus infection status, the study combined high-throughput TCR immunosequencing, statistical association of individual TCRs with disease status, and machine learning. A later analysis re-analyzed previously published TCR beta repertoires from about 600 donors and added high-resolution HLA genotyping to study TCR occurrence patterns. Rather than using new phenotypic data, the later analysis identified candidate immune exposures from TCR beta sequences and from how often those sequences occurred across donors. An earlier analysis of approximately 580 of the donors used high-throughput TCR beta sequencing to judge whether each TCR beta V gene segment behaved as functional or pseudogenic. Donor age, sex, ethnicity and CMV serostatus were compiled alongside the repertoire data. A later genetic analysis used genome-wide SNP genotypes for about 60% of the roughly 700 donors, treating that subset as a discovery cohort. Every repertoire in the discovery cohort had been generated on one and the same sequencing platform. Both class I and class II loci were covered by HLA typing, at four-digit resolution. Typing coverage varied by locus: 629-630 donors for A, B, C, DRB1 and DQB1; about 520 for DQA1; about 590 for DPA1; roughly 450 for DPB1. Because of strong linkage in the cohort, a few DR-DQ haplotypes were treated as single units for association and clustering. On average, 235,054 unique TCR beta nucleotide sequences were sequenced per donor among 350 to 400 genotyped donors of the cohort, with roughly a sixth of those sequences being non-productive. Broader findings and caveats from the paper: A total of around 150 TCR beta chains were listed by the study as associated with cytomegalovirus. The classifier was reported to diagnose cytomegalovirus status with high specificity and sensitivity in both the original and validation cohorts. A later genetic analysis associated a missense DCLRE1C variant with V-gene and J-gene trimming of TCR beta chains, and an independent cohort replicated the association. A later analysis associated around 16,000 TCR beta sequences with specific HLA alleles at a false discovery rate of 0.05. In vitro tests confirmed that a few of the cytomegalovirus-associated TCR beta chains recognize cytomegalovirus antigens. In a later genetic analysis, fewer N-insertions in productive TCRs were reported among donors in an Asian-associated ancestry cluster than the roughly 700-donor mean. The earlier analysis of 450 to 700 of the donors excluded approximately 17 rarely observed V segments, including chromosome 9 orphons, because counts were too low. A cluster of highly shared sequence variants was judged likely to be a technical artifact of the sequencing pipeline. A later analysis found that TCR association rates varied across HLA loci, with DRB1 alleles showing the most associated TCRs and HLA-C alleles the fewest. Compared with equally common non-associated chains, HLA-associated TCR beta chains in a later analysis were more clonally expanded and had lower generation probabilities. The 87-base-pair reads could not distinguish some IMGT-functional V segments, including TRBV6-2 and TRBV6-3, so those segments were excluded. HLA typing was unavailable for some donors at each locus, so association tests used only the typed subset. This cohort had only TCR beta chains sequenced, and the lack of alpha or paired-chain data limited which features could be detected. Linkage disequilibrium might explain the correlated functional status among segregating V segments, but an unknown experimental factor could not be excluded. It was suggested by the authors that the approach could potentially be generalized to other disease states and immunological phenotypes. When HLA alleles, especially DR and DQ, strongly co-occurred, TCR associations were difficult to assign to individual alleles. The only immune exposure information available for the cohort was CMV serostatus. Broadly in line with IMGT annotations, most TCR beta V segments showed up in productive rearrangements about 90% or about 30% of the time in an earlier analysis of around 550 of the donors. A later analysis found that most CMV-associated TCR beta chains appeared HLA-restricted, with HLA associations seemingly driven largely by CMV exposure. According to a later analysis, parvovirus B19, influenza, CMV and Epstein-Barr virus appeared linked to several top co-occurrence clusters. A further reported finding was that TCR beta sequences accurately predicted the HLA-A and HLA-B alleles for most subjects in the first cohort. Roughly uniform sequencing depth across donors was assumed in presence/absence analyses, although this assumption may not hold. Most TCR sequences were seen in very few donors, while some public TCRs were found in many individuals.

In total, 666 healthy bone marrow donors made up the cohort. Cohort members were all nominally healthy when sampled, although unrecorded immune exposures were likely present. The donor tested CMV seropositive, placing the donor among the roughly 300 seropositive members of the cohort. Each donor provided a peripheral blood sample, and peripheral blood mononuclear cells were used for TCR beta sequencing. Genomic DNA extraction from the blood cell samples was performed with the Qiagen DNeasy Blood Extraction Kit. Library method: the immunoSEQ multiplex PCR assay. For the multiplex PCR, a mixture combining 60 forward primers for TCR Vbeta segments and 13 reverse primers for TCR Jbeta segments was used. The CDR3 region of rearranged TCR beta genes was amplified from genomic DNA by a multiplex PCR assay. On the Illumina HiSeq System, the amplified TCR beta libraries were sequenced as 87-base-pair reads. As for how the authors treated the data: In a later analysis, tens of millions of unique TCR beta chains were counted across the 650 to 750 repertoires, and around 10 million of these chains were shared by at least two donors. To remove PCR and sequencing errors, raw reads were error-corrected and collapsed into unique sequences using a nearest-neighbor algorithm that merged closely related sequences. CDR3 sequences were aligned to IMGT reference sequences to assign V, D and J gene segments. For a sequence to be retained, at least a six-nucleotide match to both a V gene segment and a J gene segment was required. A rearrangement was called productive if the CDR3 had no stop codons and remained in frame with V and J, and every other rearrangement was called non-productive. CDR3 was defined by IMGT convention, running from the second conserved V-encoded cysteine to the conserved J-encoded phenylalanine. In an earlier analysis of around 640 of the donors, sequences lacking an unambiguous match to a single V gene segment were excluded. An earlier analysis of about 590 of the donors classified V segments as functional when productive rearrangements were above 56.7% and as segregating when the standard deviation between donors was above 5%. A statistical classification framework was built to diagnose cytomegalovirus status from the catalog of TCR beta chain sequences. In a later analysis, TCR nucleotide sequences were compared against IMGT/GENE-DB human TR gene sequences so that V and J genes could be assigned. A later analysis assigned CDR3 sequences and most-parsimonious VDJ recombination scenarios with the TCRdist pipeline. In a later analysis, each TCR beta chain was defined by its CDR3 amino acid sequence together with its V-gene family, and reads without a unique V-gene family were excluded. A later analysis removed 550 to 650 highly shared, low-generation-probability nucleotide sequences to deal with suspected cross-contamination and a sequencing artifact. In a later analysis, a clonal expansion index for each public chain was calculated from normalized within-repertoire ranks of inferred template counts. A later analysis computed generation probabilities with a VDJ recombination model fitted to out-of-frame rearrangements, and checked the results against IGoR. In a later analysis, hypergeometric tests were used to score TCR-TCR, TCR-HLA and TCR-CMV co-occurrence, with a repertoire-size bias correction applied to TCR pairs. A later analysis estimated false discovery rates by permuting HLA or CMV assignments 20 times. In a later analysis, co-occurring TCRs were grouped with DBSCAN, and TCRdist sequence similarity was added when clustering was performed within HLA-allele-positive subsets. For co-occurrence clustering, repertoires with fewer than 30,000 or more than 120,000 public chains were excluded, along with roughly five repertoires with anomalous nucleotide sharing. TCRdb re-hosts the immuneACCESS table, in-frame sequences only. Its copies lack some clones; in the studies checked, an unresolved V gene accounts for under half of them, and the cause for the rest is not known. V, J and clone size derive from that table, while D and trimming were established from the DNA sequence. The sample profile shows 120,000 or so clones; about four fifths of them were found once. Of the sample, 9% to 9.5% is held by the ten largest clones.

This clone was recorded once. It lacks a known antigen. Base qualities are not recorded, but no much larger clone differs from it by a single base. CDR1 and CDR2 are drawn from the germline V gene: SGDLS, YYNGEE. Including cysteine and phenylalanine, the CDR3 has 15 amino acids. The DNA shown is the 45-base CDR3, in frame from base 1. V is shortened by 2 bases, J by 0 bases, and the region joining them spans 9 bases. This chain is built from TRBV9 and TRBJ1-5, with an unclear D gene assignment. The sequence came from a woman aged 45-65 years in good health and CMV-seropositive. Sequencing was carried out using PBMCs. The nucleotides are TGTGCCAGCAGCGTGGGCAGCTATAGCAATCAGCCCCAGCATTTT. The encoded protein is CASSVGSYSNQPQHF. The full variable domain, with segments outside the CDR3 supplied by the reference TRBV9 and TRBJ1-5 proteins, appears as DSGVTQTPKHLITATGQRVTLRCSPRSGDLSVYWYQQSLDQGLQFLIQYYNGEERAKGNILERFSAQQFPDLHSELNLSSLELGDSALYFCASSVGSYSNQPQHFGDGTRLSIL.